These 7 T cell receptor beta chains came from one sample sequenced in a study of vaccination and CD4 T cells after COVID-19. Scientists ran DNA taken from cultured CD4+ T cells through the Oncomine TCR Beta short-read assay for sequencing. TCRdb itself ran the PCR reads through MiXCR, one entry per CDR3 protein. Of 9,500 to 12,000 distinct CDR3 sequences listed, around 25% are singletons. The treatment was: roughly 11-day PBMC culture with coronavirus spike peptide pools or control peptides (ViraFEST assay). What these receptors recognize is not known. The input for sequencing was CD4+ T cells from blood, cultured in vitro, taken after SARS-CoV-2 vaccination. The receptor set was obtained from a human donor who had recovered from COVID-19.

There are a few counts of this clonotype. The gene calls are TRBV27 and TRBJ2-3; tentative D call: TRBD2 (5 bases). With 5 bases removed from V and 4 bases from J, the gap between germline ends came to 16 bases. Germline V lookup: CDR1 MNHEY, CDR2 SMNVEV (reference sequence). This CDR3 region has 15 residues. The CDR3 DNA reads TGTGCCAGCAGTCTTGGGCCCCCCGGGGCAGATACGCAGTATTTT. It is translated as CASSLGPPGADTQYF.

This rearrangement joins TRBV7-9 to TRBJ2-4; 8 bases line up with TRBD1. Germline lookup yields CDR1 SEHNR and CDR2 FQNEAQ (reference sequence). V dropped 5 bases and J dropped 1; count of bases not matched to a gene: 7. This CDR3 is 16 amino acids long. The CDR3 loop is CASSTGQGWAKNIQYF. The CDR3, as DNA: TGTGCCAGCAGCACCGGACAGGGATGGGCCAAAAACATTCAGTACTTC.

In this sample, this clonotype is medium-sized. The CDR3 sequence is CATSRVQGVIGYTF. The CDR3 nucleotides are TGTGCCACCAGCAGAGTGCAGGGGGTTATAGGCTACACCTTC. The rearrangement joins TRBV15 to TRBJ1-2; 7 bases map to TRBD1. V lost 1 base and J lost 8; bases outside the gene matches: 7. There are 14 residues in the CDR3. CDR1 and CDR2 (germline): LNHNV, YYDKDF (reference sequence).

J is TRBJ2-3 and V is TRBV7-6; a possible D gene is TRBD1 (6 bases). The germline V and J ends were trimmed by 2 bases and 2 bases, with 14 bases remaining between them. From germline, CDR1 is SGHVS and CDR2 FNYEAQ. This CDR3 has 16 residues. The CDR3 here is CASSLRVGAFTDTQYF. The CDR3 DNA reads TGTGCCAGCAGCTTAAGAGTGGGGGCCTTCACAGATACGCAGTATTTT.

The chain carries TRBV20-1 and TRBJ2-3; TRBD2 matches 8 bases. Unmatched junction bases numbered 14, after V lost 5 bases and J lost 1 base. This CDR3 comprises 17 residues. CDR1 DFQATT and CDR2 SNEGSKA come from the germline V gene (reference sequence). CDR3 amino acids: CSASPAGGEGGTDTQYF. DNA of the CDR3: TGCAGTGCTTCTCCCGCGGGAGGAGAGGGTGGCACAGATACGCAGTATTTT.

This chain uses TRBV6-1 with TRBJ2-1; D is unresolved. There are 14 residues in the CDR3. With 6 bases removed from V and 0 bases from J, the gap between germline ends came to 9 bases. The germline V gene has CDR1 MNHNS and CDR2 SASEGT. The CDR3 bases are TGTGCCAGCAGCCTCCTCAGCTCCTACAATGAGCAGTTCTTC. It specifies CASSLLSSYNEQFF.

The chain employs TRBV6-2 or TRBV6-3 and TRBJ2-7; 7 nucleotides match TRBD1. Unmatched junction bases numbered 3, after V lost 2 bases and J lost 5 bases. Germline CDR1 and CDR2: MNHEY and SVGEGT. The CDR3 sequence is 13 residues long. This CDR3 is CASSYEQGHEQYF. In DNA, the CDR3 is TGTGCCAGCAGTTACGAACAGGGGCACGAGCAGTACTTC.